The 17 T cell receptor beta chains below come from one sample, sequenced in a study of T cell responses to AZD1222 COVID-19 vaccine. The assay was immunoSEQ multiplex PCR, and TCRdb's table has in-frame clones only and misses some. The sample shows roughly 120,000 clones, approximately 83% of them seen only once. The sample consisted of peripheral blood, taken on day 0 of AZD1222 vaccination. These receptor sequences come from an adult in good health.

This chain links TRBV4-1 with TRBJ1-1; TRBD1 agrees at 7 bases. CDR1 and CDR2 from the germline V gene are MGHRA and YSYEKL. CDR3 length: 15 amino acids. The ends lost 1 base at V and 3 bases at J; junction bases unmatched: 5. The CDR3 nucleotides read TGCGCCAGCAGCCAAGCACGACAGGGCTACACTGAAGCTTTCTTT. Translating it yields CASSQARQGYTEAFF.

The chain links TRBV7-3 to TRBJ2-1; 11 positions match TRBD2. This CDR3 has 18 amino acids. Per the germline V gene, CDR1 is SGHTA and CDR2 is FQGTGA. V lost 8 bases, J lost 5 bases, and 17 bases stayed unmatched. The CDR3: CASSEHRRLAGMDNEQFF. The DNA for the CDR3 is TGTGCCAGCTCCGAGCACCGAAGACTAGCGGGAATGGACAATGAGCAGTTCTTC. Filled out from reference TRBV7-3 and TRBJ2-1, the complete variable domain reads GAGVSQTPSNKVTEKGKYVELRCDPISGHTALYWYRQSLGQGPEFLIYFQGTGAADDSGLPNDRFFAVRPEGSVSTLKIQRTERGDSAVYLCASSEHRRLAGMDNEQFFGPGTRLTVL.

This clone was observed once. The V call is TRBV6-2 or TRBV6-3, the J call TRBJ1-5, with D maybe TRBD1 (5 bases). Trimming removed 5 bases from V and 4 bases from J, with 12 bases in between. CDR1 MNHEY and CDR2 SVGEGT come from the germline V gene. CDR3 length: 14 residues. The CDR3 nucleotides read TGTGCCAGCAGTCCGACAGCCTCGAATCAGCCCCAGCATTTT. Its translation: CASSPTASNQPQHF.

V gene TRBV30 combines with J gene TRBJ2-7; the D gene is possibly TRBD1 (6 bases). Germline values: CDR1 GTSNPN, CDR2 SVGIG (reference sequence). The CDR3 is 13 residues long. The ends were cut back, 4 bases at V and 3 bases at J, with 13 bases in the middle. The CDR3 spells CAWNRQGSYEQYF. As DNA, the CDR3 is TGTGCCTGGAATCGTCAGGGGAGCTACGAGCAGTACTTC.

The V and J genes are TRBV2 and TRBJ1-1; possibly TRBD1 for D (5 bases). Germline V lookup: CDR1 SNHLY, CDR2 FYNNEI. The CDR3 extends over 13 amino acids. Deletions cut 5 bases from V and 1 base from J, with 8 bases between. The CDR3 nucleotides read TGTGCCAGCAGTTCGCAGGGGAACACTGAAGCTTTCTTT. As protein: CASSSQGNTEAFF.

This CDR3 reads CASAPGTGGVQYF. CDR3 nucleotides: TGTGCCAGCGCGCCCGGGACAGGGGGCGTTCAGTACTTC. V is TRBV25-1 and J is TRBJ2-4; TRBD1 matches at 12 bases. The CDR3 totals 13 residues. Trimming cost V 8 bases and J 11 bases; bases outside gene matches: 7. The germline CDR1 and CDR2 sequences are MGHDK and SYGVNS.

This sequence joins TRBV4-3 and TRBJ1-2; D is uncertain. Per germline, CDR1 LGHNA and CDR2 YSLEER. The germline V and J ends were trimmed by 4 bases and 6 bases, with 21 bases remaining between them. This CDR3 comprises 16 residues. The CDR3 is CASSREGWTTIDGYTF. CDR3 coding DNA: TGCGCCAGCAGCCGGGAAGGCTGGACTACTATCGATGGCTACACCTTC.

The rearrangement uses TRBV4-1 and TRBJ2-3; no reliable D call. The CDR3 runs to 14 residues. The V end lost 1 base, the J end lost 3 bases, and 8 bases lay between the germline ends. Germline V lookup: CDR1 MGHRA, CDR2 YSYEKL. The CDR3 sequence: CASSQVLGTDTQYF. Here the CDR3 DNA reads TGCGCCAGCAGCCAAGTCCTGGGAACAGATACGCAGTATTTT.

This clone was recorded once. CDR3 coding DNA: TGTGCCAGCAGCTTAATGACAGGGAGGGTCCAAAACATTCAGTACTTC. Amino acids: CASSLMTGRVQNIQYF. The chain recombines TRBV7-2 with TRBJ2-4; D may correspond to TRBD1 or TRBD2 (7 bases each). The V and J ends lost 2 bases and 5 bases respectively, with 16 bases between them. The CDR3 contains 16 residues. Per germline, CDR1 SGHTA and CDR2 FQGNSA.

V and J are TRBV7-9 and TRBJ1-4; no reliable D call. CDR3 size: 14 residues. From germline, CDR1 is SEHNR and CDR2 FQNEAQ (reference sequence). V was clipped by 4 bases and J by 7 bases, with 13 bases between them. CDR3: CASSSDLYLEKLFF. DNA of the CDR3: TGTGCCAGCAGCTCGGACCTCTACCTTGAAAAACTGTTTTTT.

This chain uses TRBV12-1 with TRBJ1-1; TRBD1, as called in the table, went unchecked against the DNA. TRBV12-1 is a pseudogene segment. The CDR3 extends over 16 amino acids. The CDR3 loop is CASSFAGQVGGTEAFF. CDR3 DNA: TGTGCCAGCAGCTTTGCCGGACAGGTGGGGGGCACTGAAGCTTTCTTT.

The chain recombines TRBV7-9 with TRBJ1-4; D call uncertain. Per germline, CDR1 SEHNR and CDR2 FQNEAQ (reference sequence). The ends were cut back, 7 bases at V and 0 bases at J, with 3 bases in the middle. This CDR3 has 12 residues. For the CDR3, the DNA is TGTGCCAGCATAACAACTAATGAAAAACTGTTTTTT. Protein sequence: CASITTNEKLFF.

The rearrangement uses TRBV2 and TRBJ1-2; D might be TRBD1 (5 bases). Looked up from germline, CDR1 is SNHLY and CDR2 is FYNNEI. The germline V and J ends were trimmed by 7 bases and 2 bases, with 11 bases remaining between them. CDR3 length: 13 residues. In DNA, the CDR3 is TGTGCCAGCAAACGAACAGGAAACTATGGCTACACCTTC. Protein sequence: CASKRTGNYGYTF.

This clone turned up a few times. V is TRBV30 and J is TRBJ1-5; D gene unclear. Germline V gene lookup returns CDR1 GTSNPN and CDR2 SVGIG (reference sequence). V was shortened by 0 bases and J by 7 bases, with 13 bases between the two germline ends. The CDR3 sequence is 14 residues long. The CDR3, as DNA: TGTGCCTGGAGTGTTTGGAGGGCAAGCCAGCCCCAGCATTTT. Translation: CAWSVWRASQPQHF.

The chain recombines TRBV7-3 with TRBJ1-4, with D perhaps matching TRBD1 (5 bases). From germline, CDR1 is SGHTA and CDR2 FQGTGA. Trimming left V 5 bases short and J 3 bases short, with 13 bases between. This CDR3 has 15 residues. The CDR3, as DNA: TGTGCCAGCAGCCCACAAGCGGGACCTAATGAAAAACTGTTTTTT. Amino acid sequence: CASSPQAGPNEKLFF.

This chain joins TRBV6-2 or TRBV6-3 and TRBJ1-1, with D unclear. The CDR3 is made up of 14 amino acids. Per germline, CDR1 MNHEY and CDR2 SVGEGT. V was shortened by 2 bases and J by 1 base, with 8 bases between the two germline ends. DNA for the CDR3: TGTGCCAGCAGTTACCACACGCCGAACACTGAAGCTTTCTTT. Translation gives CASSYHTPNTEAFF.

V and J are TRBV30 and TRBJ1-2; no firm D call. V was cut by 3 bases and J by 5 bases, with 16 bases left in between. The CDR3 totals 14 residues. Germline V lookup: CDR1 GTSNPN, CDR2 SVGIG (reference sequence). The CDR3 loop reads CAWSDKRGSYGYTF. The CDR3 DNA is TGTGCCTGGAGCGACAAGCGGGGTTCTTATGGCTACACCTTC.